In its sample, the clone carrying this TCR beta chain was seen many times. Its target is not known. Time point noted: newly diagnosed GD, antithyroid drugs for less than 3 months. RNA isolated from PBMCs was used to make the TCR library. These data belong to a study of regulatory T cells in long-lasting Graves disease. Study overall: Less than 3 months of antithyroid drugs had been taken by newly diagnosed Graves' patients.

Overall study results and limits: Newly diagnosed patients shared about a thousand public clonotypes; persistent patients shared some 2,600.

Trimming took 6 bases from V and 5 from J; bases not matched to a gene: 13. Germline V gene data show CDR1 as DFQATT and CDR2 as SNEGSKA (reference sequence). The CDR3 is 15 residues long. Arm-PCR with iRepertoire HTBI primers amplified the CDR3 regions for these TCR beta libraries. TCRdb reprocessed the multiplex PCR reads via MiXCR and lists one record per CDR3 protein. Here the sample spans under 450,000 distinct CDR3 sequences, around 16% being singletons. These same records also appear under a second study, on T cells in Graves' hyperthyroidism and ophthalmopathy.

Sequenced material: peripheral blood mononuclear cells (PBMCs), taken at new diagnosis, from a patient treated with antithyroid drugs. V and J are TRBV20-1 and TRBJ2-1; TRBD2 agrees at 7 bases. This TCR was sampled from a woman younger than 30 with Graves disease. DNA of the CDR3: TGCAGTGCCCCGGATGCGGGCGGGGGAAACAATGAGCAGTTCTTC. As protein: CSAPDAGGGNNEQFF.